The present T cell receptor beta chain was sequenced within a study of T cells of healthy individuals. This clonotype has at least ten counts. The CDR3 is 15 amino acids. V shed 5 bases and J shed 1 base, with 14 bases lying between them. CDR1 and CDR2 (germline): MGHDK, SYGVNS. TCRdb reanalysed the 5' RACE reads using MiXCR and keeps one entry per CDR3 protein. The sample lists 60,000 to 80,000 distinct CDR3 sequences; about 16% were seen once. The sequence derives from a human donor in good health. This chain joins TRBV25-1 and TRBJ2-5; a possible D gene is TRBD1 (6 bases). This chain's CDR3 is CASSSHGQLQETQYF. CDR3 nucleotides: TGTGCCAGCAGTTCACACGGACAGCTCCAAGAGACCCAGTACTTC.